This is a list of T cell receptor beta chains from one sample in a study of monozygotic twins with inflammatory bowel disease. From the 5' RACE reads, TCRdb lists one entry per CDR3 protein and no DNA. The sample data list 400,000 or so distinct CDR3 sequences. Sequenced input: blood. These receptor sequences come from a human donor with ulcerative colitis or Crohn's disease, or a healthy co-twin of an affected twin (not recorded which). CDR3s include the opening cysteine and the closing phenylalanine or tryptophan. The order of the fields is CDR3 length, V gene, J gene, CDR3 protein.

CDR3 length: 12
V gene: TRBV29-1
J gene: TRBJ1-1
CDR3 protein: CSGRTVGTEAFF

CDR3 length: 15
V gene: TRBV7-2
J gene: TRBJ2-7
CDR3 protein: CASSYTGTSGYEQYF

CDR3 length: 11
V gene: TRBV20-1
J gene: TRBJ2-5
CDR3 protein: CSASTEETQYF

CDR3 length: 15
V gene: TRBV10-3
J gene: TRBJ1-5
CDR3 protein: CAISETQGRDQPQHF

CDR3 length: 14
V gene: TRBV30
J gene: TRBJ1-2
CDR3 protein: CAWRGQPPLDGYTF

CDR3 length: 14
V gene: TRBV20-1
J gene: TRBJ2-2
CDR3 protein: CSAATRGLTGELFF

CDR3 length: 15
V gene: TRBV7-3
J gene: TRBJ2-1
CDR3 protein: CASSTDSGHYNEQFF

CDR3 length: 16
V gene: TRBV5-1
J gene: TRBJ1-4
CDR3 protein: CASSPGRGQTNEKLFF

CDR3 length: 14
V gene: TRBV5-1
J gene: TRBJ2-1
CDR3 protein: CASSPTGGWDEQFF

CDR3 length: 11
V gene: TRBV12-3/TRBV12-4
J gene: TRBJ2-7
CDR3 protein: CASSFNREQYF

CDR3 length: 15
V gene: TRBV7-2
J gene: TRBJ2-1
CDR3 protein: CASSLGAATYNEQFF

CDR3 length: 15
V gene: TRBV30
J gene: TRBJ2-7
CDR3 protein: CAWSPGLAGEDEQYF

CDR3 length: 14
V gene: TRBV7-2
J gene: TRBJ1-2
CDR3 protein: CASSLARGNYGYTF

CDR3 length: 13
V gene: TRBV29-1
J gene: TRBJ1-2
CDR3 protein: CSVSLQGAGGYTF

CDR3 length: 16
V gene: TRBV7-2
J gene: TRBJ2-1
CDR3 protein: CASSLAAGVSYNEQFF

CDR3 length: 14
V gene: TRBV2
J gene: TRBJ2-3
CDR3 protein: CAILNLAGSDTQYF

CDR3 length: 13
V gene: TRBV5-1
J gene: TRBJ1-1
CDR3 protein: CASSLDPRAEAFF

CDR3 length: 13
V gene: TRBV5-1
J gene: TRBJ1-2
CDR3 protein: CASSLGIEHGYTF

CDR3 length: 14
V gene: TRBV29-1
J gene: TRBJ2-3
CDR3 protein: CSVKPSGRTDTQYF

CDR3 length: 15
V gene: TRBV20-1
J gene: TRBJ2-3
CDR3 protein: CSAPPLGRDTDTQYF

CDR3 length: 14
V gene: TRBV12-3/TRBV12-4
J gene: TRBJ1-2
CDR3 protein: CASSLRAGGDGYTF

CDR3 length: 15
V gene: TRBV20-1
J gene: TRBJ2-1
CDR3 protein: CSARASGTSLHEQFF